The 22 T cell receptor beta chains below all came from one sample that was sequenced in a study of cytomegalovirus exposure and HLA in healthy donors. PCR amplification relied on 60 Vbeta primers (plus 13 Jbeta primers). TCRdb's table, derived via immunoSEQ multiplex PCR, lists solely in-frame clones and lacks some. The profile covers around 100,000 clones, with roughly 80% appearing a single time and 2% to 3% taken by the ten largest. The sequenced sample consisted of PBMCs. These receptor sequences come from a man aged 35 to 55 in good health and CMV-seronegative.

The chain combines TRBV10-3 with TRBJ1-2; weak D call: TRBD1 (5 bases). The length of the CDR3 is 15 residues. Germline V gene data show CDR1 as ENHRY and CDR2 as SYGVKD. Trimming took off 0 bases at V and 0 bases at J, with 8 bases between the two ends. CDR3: CAISESKGANYGYTF. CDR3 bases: TGTGCCATCAGTGAGTCCAAAGGGGCTAACTATGGCTACACCTTC.

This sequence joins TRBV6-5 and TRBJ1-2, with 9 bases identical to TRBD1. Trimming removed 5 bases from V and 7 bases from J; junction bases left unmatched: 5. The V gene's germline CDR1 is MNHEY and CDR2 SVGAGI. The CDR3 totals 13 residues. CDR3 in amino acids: CASSGQGSAGYTF. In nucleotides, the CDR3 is TGTGCCAGCAGTGGACAGGGGTCGGCTGGCTACACCTTC.

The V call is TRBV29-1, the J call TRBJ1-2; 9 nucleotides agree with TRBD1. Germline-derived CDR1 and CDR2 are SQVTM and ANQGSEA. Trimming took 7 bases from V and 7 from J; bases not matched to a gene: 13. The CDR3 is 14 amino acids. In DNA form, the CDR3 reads TGCAGCGCTTTGACCACAGGGGGCGCGGGTGGCTACACCTTC. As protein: CSALTTGGAGGYTF.

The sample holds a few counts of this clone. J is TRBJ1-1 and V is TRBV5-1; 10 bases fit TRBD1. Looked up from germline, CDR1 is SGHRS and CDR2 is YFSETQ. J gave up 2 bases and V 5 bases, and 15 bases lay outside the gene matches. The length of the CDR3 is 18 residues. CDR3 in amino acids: CASSYITGTGDINTEAFF. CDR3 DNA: TGCGCCAGCAGTTATATTACGGGGACAGGGGACATTAACACTGAAGCTTTCTTT.

DNA of the CDR3: TGTGCCACCAGCAGAGAAGGGGGCCGGGGGTACACTGAAGCTTTCTTT. Translation gives CATSREGGRGYTEAFF. This chain joins TRBV15 and TRBJ1-1; 7 bases match TRBD1. V lost 0 bases to trimming and J lost 3 bases; unmatched junction nucleotides: 7. Germline V gene data show CDR1 as LNHNV and CDR2 as YYDKDF (reference sequence). The CDR3 has 16 amino acids.

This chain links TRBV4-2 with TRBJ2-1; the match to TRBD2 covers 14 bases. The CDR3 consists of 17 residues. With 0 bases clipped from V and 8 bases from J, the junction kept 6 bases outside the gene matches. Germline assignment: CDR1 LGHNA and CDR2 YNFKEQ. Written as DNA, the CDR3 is TGTGCCAGCAGCCAAGATCGTCGACTAGCGGGGGGGGATGAGCAGTTCTTC. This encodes CASSQDRRLAGGDEQFF.

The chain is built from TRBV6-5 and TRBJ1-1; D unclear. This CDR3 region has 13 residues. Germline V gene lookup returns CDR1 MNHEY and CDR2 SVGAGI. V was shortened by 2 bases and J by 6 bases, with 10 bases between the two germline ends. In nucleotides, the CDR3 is TGTGCCAGCAGTTACGAGGAGTTCGCTGAAGCTTTCTTT. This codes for CASSYEEFAEAFF.

The CDR3 DNA reads as TGTGCCAGCAGCCGCGGGAACAGCCAAGAGACCCAGTACTTC. Its protein product is CASSRGNSQETQYF. The chain employs TRBV9 and TRBJ2-5; D perhaps matches TRBD2 (6 bases). This CDR3 is 14 amino acids long. Germline CDR1 is SGDLS and CDR2 is YYNGEE. The V end was cut by 4 bases, the J end by 1 base, with 11 bases between.

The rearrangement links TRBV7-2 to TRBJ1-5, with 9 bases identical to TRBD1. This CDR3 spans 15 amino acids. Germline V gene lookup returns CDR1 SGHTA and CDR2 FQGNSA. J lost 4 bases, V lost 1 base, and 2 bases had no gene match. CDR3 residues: CASSLVQGANQPQHF. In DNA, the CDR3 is TGTGCCAGCAGCTTAGTACAGGGGGCAAATCAGCCCCAGCATTTT.

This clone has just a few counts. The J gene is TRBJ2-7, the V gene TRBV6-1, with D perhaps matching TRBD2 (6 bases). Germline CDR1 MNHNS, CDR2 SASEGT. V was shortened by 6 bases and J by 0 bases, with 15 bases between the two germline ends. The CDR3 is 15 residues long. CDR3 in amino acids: CASRISSGFSYEQYF. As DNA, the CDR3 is TGTGCCAGCAGAATCTCCAGCGGGTTCTCCTACGAGCAGTACTTC.

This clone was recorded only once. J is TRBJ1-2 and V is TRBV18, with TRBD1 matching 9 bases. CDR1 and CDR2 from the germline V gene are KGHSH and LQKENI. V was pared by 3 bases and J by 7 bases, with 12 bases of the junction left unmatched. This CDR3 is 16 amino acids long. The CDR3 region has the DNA TGTGCCAGCTCACCCGAACAGGGGACAGGGTTGAGTGGCTACACCTTC. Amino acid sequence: CASSPEQGTGLSGYTF.

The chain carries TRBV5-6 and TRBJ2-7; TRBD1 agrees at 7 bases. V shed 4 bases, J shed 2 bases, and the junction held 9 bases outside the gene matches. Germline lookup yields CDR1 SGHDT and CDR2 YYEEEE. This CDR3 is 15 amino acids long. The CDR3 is CASSPLGTAAYEQYF. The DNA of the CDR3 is TGTGCCAGCAGCCCCCTCGGGACAGCAGCCTACGAGCAGTACTTC.

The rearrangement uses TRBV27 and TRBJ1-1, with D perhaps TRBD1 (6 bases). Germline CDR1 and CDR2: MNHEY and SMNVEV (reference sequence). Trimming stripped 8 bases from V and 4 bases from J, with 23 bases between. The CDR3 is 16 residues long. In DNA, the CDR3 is TGTGCCAGCGGACTTCCCCGGCAGGGGTGGTTCACTGAAGCTTTCTTT. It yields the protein CASGLPRQGWFTEAFF.

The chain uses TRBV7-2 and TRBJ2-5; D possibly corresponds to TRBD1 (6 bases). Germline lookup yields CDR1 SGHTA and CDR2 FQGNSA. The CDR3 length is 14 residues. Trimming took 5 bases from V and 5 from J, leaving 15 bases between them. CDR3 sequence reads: CASSQTGYRETQYF. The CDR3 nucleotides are TGTGCCAGCAGCCAGACAGGCTATCGGGAGACCCAGTACTTC.

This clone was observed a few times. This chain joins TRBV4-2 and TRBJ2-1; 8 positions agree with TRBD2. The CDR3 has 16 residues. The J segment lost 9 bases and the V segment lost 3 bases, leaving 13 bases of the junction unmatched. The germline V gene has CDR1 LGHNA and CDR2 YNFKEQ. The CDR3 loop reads CASSHGDSGGAGEQFF. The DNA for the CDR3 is TGTGCCAGCAGCCACGGCGACTCCGGGGGGGCCGGTGAGCAGTTCTTC.

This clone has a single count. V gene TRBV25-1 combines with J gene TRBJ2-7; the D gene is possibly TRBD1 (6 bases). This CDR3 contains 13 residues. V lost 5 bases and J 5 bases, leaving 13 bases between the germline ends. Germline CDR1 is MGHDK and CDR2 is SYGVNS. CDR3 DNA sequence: TGTGCCAGCAGTTACCAGGGGCTCGACGAGCAGTACTTC. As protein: CASSYQGLDEQYF.

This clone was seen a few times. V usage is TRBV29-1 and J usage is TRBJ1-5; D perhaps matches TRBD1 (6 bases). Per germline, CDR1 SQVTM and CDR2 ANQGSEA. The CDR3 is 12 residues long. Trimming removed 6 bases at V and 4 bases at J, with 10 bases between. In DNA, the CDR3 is TGCAGCGTCGGGACACTAAATCAGCCCCAGCATTTT. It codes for CSVGTLNQPQHF.

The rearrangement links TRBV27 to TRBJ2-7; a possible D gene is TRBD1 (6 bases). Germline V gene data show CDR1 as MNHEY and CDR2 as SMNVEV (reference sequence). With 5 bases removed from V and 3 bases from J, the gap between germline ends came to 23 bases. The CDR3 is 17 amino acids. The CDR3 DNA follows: TGTGCCAGCAGTCCGAGGACCTGGACAGCCGGTGGCTACGAGCAGTACTTC. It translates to CASSPRTWTAGGYEQYF.

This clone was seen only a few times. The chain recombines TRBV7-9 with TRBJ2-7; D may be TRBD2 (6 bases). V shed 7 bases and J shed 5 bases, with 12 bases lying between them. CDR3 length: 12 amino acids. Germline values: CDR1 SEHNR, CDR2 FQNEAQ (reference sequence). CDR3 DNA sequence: TGTGCCAGCAATAGCGGCGGCCACGAGCAGTACTTC. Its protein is CASNSGGHEQYF.

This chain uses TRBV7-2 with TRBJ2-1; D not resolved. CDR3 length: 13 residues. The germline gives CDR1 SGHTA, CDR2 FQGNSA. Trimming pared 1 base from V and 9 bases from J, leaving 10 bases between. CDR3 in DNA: TGTGCCAGCAGCTTAGATCTGAACTCTGAGCAGTTCTTC. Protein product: CASSLDLNSEQFF.

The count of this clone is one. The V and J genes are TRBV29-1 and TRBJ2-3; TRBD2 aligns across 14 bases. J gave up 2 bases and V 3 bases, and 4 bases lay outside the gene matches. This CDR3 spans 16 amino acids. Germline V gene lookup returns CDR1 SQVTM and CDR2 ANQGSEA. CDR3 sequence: CSVEGTSGGPTDTQYF. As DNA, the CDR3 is TGCAGCGTTGAGGGGACTAGCGGGGGACCCACAGATACGCAGTATTTT.

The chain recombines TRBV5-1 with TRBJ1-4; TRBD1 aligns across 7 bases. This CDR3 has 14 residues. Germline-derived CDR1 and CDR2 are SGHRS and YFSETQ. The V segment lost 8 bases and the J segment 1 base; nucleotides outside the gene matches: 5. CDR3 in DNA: TGCGCCAGTAGACAGGGTCGAACTAATGAAAAACTGTTTTTT. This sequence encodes CASRQGRTNEKLFF.